Listed below are T cell receptor beta chains from one sample, sequenced in a study of blood T cell repertoires in COVID-19. Measured with immunoSEQ multiplex PCR; TCRdb has only the in-frame clones, and not every one. The sample gives 350,000 to 400,000 clones, 90% to 95% of which show up once; roughly 0.9% is in the top ten. The sequenced material came from PBMCs or T cells enriched from blood (not recorded which). Source of these receptors: a woman between 40 and 55 years old who had been exposed to COVID-19. CDR3s include the opening cysteine and the closing phenylalanine or tryptophan. Fields, in order: D gene, clone size, V gene, J gene, CDR3 protein, CDR3 DNA. The D gene is left open where the match is weak. The size of a clone is reported for some rows only, either as once, few or many, or as a class for expanded clones.

TRBD1,.,TRBV28,TRBJ2-7,CASSHPRTGTYEQYF,TGTGCCAGCAGTCACCCCCGGACAGGTACCTACGAGCAGTACTTC
.,.,TRBV24-1,TRBJ2-5,CATSDFRSGETQYF,TGTGCCACCAGTGATTTTAGGTCGGGGGAGACCCAGTACTTC
TRBD1,once,TRBV7-9,TRBJ1-2,CASSSIGQDNYGYTF,TGTGCCAGCAGCTCAATTGGACAGGACAACTATGGCTACACCTTC
TRBD1,once,TRBV7-8,TRBJ1-3,CASSGTGQGNTIYF,TGTGCCAGCAGCGGGACAGGGCAGGGAAACACCATATATTTT
.,.,TRBV7-2,TRBJ1-3,CASSQGSRGPLGNTIYF,TGTGCCAGCAGCCAGGGGTCCAGGGGTCCGTTGGGAAACACCATATATTTT
TRBD1,.,TRBV7-2,TRBJ2-1,CASSLQGAILGEQFF,TGTGCCAGCAGCTTACAGGGGGCTATTCTTGGTGAGCAGTTCTTC
TRBD2,.,TRBV24-1,TRBJ2-2,CATSVGTSGKGAAGELFF,TGTGCCACCAGTGTGGGGACTAGCGGGAAAGGCGCGGCCGGGGAGCTGTTTTTT
TRBD1,.,TRBV30,TRBJ1-5,CAWSVRQGSQPQHF,TGTGCCTGGAGTGTTCGACAGGGGAGCCAGCCCCAGCATTTT
TRBD1,.,TRBV19,TRBJ1-1,CASSIGDRVFTEAFF,TGTGCCAGTAGTATAGGGGACAGGGTTTTCACTGAAGCTTTCTTT
.,.,TRBV7-2,TRBJ2-3,CASSLAATSTGTDTQYF,TGTGCCAGCAGCTTAGCTGCCACTAGTACAGGCACAGATACGCAGTATTTT
.,.,TRBV5-6,TRBJ1-3,CASSLYQRGSGNTIYF,TGTGCCAGCAGCTTGTACCAACGGGGCTCTGGAAACACCATATATTTT
.,.,TRBV7-2,TRBJ1-1,CASSLAAGVGAFF,TGTGCCAGCAGCTTAGCCGCGGGGGTGGGTGCTTTCTTT
.,.,TRBV19,TRBJ2-6,CASSMEGSRRANVLTF,TGTGCCAGTAGTATGGAAGGGAGCCGTAGGGCCAACGTCCTGACTTTC
TRBD1,.,TRBV29-1,TRBJ2-7,CSVLGQSSYEQYF,TGCAGCGTTTTGGGACAGAGCTCCTACGAGCAGTACTTC
.,.,TRBV4-3,TRBJ1-1,CASSQDPGWDTEAFF,TGCGCCAGCAGCCAAGATCCCGGGTGGGACACTGAAGCTTTCTTT
TRBD1,.,TRBV9,TRBJ1-2,CASSVGTGGGYTF,TGTGCCAGCAGCGTCGGGACAGGGGGCGGCTACACCTTC
.,.,TRBV7-3,TRBJ2-7,CASSEMGRNEQYF,TGTGCCAGCAGCGAAATGGGGAGAAACGAGCAGTACTTC
.,.,TRBV15,TRBJ1-4,CATSKTASNEKLFF,TGTGCCACCAGCAAAACAGCCTCTAATGAAAAACTGTTTTTT
.,.,TRBV27,TRBJ1-1,CASSLSEARGEAFF,TGTGCCAGCAGTTTATCCGAGGCCAGGGGTGAAGCTTTCTTT
.,.,TRBV6-2/TRBV6-3,TRBJ1-1,CASSYRGRSTEAFF,TGTGCCAGCAGTTACAGGGGCAGGAGTACTGAAGCTTTCTTT
.,.,TRBV10-1,TRBJ1-5,CASSETRYQPQHF,TGCGCCAGCAGTGAGACAAGATATCAGCCCCAGCATTTT
TRBD2,once,TRBV4-1,TRBJ2-1,CASSQVLAGPSSYNEQFF,TGCGCCAGCAGCCAAGTACTAGCGGGCCCTAGCTCCTACAATGAGCAGTTCTTC
.,.,TRBV6-5,TRBJ1-6,CASSYSKGSRNSPLHF,TGTGCCAGCAGTTACTCGAAAGGGAGTAGGAATTCACCCCTCCACTTT
TRBD1,.,TRBV6-6,TRBJ1-4,CASSSQGAPNEKLFF,TGTGCCAGCAGCTCCCAGGGGGCCCCTAATGAAAAACTGTTTTTT
.,.,TRBV7-9,TRBJ2-1,CASSPGVAGGFWNEQFF,TGTGCCAGCAGCCCGGGGGTAGCAGGAGGCTTTTGGAATGAGCAGTTCTTC
TRBD1,.,TRBV5-1,TRBJ1-1,CASSLAAGQAITEAFF,TGCGCCAGCAGCTTGGCCGCGGGACAGGCAATCACTGAAGCTTTCTTT
.,.,TRBV9,TRBJ1-4,CASSASGATNEKLFF,TGTGCCAGCAGCGCGTCCGGGGCAACTAATGAAAAACTGTTTTTT
TRBD1,.,TRBV29-1,TRBJ1-5,CSVSTGTNQPQHF,TGCAGCGTTTCGACAGGGACCAATCAGCCCCAGCATTTT